This T cell receptor beta chain came from a study of blood T cell repertoires in COVID-19. Study context: Sample material is recorded as cDNA or gDNA derived from T cells, B-cell-depleted T cells, or PBMCs.

This CDR3 is 13 amino acids long. Germline V lookup: CDR1 MDHEN, CDR2 SYDVKM. A remark on this clone: One end of the junction is discordant with germline, which a read error may explain. The sample holds other DNA sequences that translate to the same CDR3.

Study processing details: It was from reference gene primer amplification that nucleated cell counts were estimated. Only in-frame clones appear in the TCRdb table, and some are missing; sequencing was by immunoSEQ multiplex PCR. That table is the source of V, J and clone size, and D and trimming were worked out from the DNA. The sample includes approximately 100,000 clones, 89% seen only once; the top ten take around 5%. The V call is TRBV28, the J call TRBJ1-2; D is perhaps TRBD1 (6 bases). Sequenced input: peripheral blood. The source is a woman of 80 years or more with active COVID-19. The CDR3 loop reads CASNLQGVDGYTF. For the CDR3, the DNA is TGTGCCAGCAACCTACAGGGTGTGGATGGCTACACTTTC.